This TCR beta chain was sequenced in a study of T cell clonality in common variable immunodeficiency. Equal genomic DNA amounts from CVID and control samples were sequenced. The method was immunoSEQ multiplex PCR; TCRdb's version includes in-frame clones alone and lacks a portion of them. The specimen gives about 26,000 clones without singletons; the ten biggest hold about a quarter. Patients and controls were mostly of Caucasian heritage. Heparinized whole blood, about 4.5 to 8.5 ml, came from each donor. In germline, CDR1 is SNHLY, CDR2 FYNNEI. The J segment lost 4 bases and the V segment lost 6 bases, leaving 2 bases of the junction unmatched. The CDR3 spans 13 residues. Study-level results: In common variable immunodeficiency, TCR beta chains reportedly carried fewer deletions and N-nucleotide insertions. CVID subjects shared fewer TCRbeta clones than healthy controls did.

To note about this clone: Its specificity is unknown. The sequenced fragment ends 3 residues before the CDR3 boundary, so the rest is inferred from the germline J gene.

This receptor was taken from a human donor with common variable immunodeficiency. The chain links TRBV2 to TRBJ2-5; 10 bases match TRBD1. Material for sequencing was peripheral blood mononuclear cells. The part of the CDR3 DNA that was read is TGTGCCAGCAGCGGGGACAGGGGAGAGACC. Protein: CASSGDRGET. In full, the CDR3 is CASSGDRGETQYF.